This paragraph covers one T cell receptor (beta chain) sequence. The antigen is undetermined. This specimen belongs to a study of Graves' ophthalmopathy and Graves' hyperthyroidism. The study, taken as a whole, reports: Ophthalmopathy cases were distinguished from stable hyperthyroidism by a 13-signature model, reaching approximately 87% sensitivity and approximately 81% specificity.

The CDR3 runs 12 residues. The V and J ends lost 3 bases and 9 bases respectively, with 7 bases between them. In germline, CDR1 is SGDLS, CDR2 YYNGEE. RNA transcripts provided the template for amplifying TCR beta CDR3 regions. The library came from an HTBI-primed first-round RT-PCR and a second-round multiplex PCR. Each CDR3 protein is one row after TCRdb ran MiXCR on the multiplex PCR reads. In the table there are over 650,000 distinct CDR3 sequences, roughly 39% of which are singletons. All donors with ophthalmopathy were recorded as having moderate-to-severe activity, CAS ≥3, NOSPECS ≥4 and a duration under 3 months.

The TCR sequence derives from an adult man with Graves' ophthalmopathy. The sample consisted of peripheral blood. The chain carries TRBV9 and TRBJ2-6; D unclear. Here the CDR3 DNA reads TGTGCCAGCAGCGATGGAGTCAACGTCCTGACTTTC. Translating it yields CASSDGVNVLTF.